This T cell receptor beta chain was captured by sequencing in a study of tumor and adjacent non-tumor tissue in lung cancer. Findings and limits, study-wide: Shorter survival was associated with higher TCR diversity in tumors.

The CDR3 has 16 amino acids. The junction had 6 bases not matched to a gene; V was cut back by 2 bases and J by 3 bases. A modified ARM-PCR protocol with three rounds of nested PCR amplified TCRbeta. TCRdb re-derived calls from the multiplex PCR reads in MiXCR, one entry per CDR3 protein. The sample records about 200,000 distinct CDR3 sequences, about 71% being singletons. This sample's RNA came from whole unsorted tissue. A remark on this clonotype: Its antigen is as yet unknown.

This sequence originates from a man aged 55 to 70 with non-small cell lung cancer. The source material was lung tumor tissue. This sequence joins TRBV12-3 or TRBV12-4 and TRBJ2-4; 8 nucleotides align to TRBD2. The CDR3 nucleotides are TGTGCCAGCAGTTTAAGTCCCGGGAGGGGCAAAAACATTCAGTACTTC. Residues: CASSLSPGRGKNIQYF.